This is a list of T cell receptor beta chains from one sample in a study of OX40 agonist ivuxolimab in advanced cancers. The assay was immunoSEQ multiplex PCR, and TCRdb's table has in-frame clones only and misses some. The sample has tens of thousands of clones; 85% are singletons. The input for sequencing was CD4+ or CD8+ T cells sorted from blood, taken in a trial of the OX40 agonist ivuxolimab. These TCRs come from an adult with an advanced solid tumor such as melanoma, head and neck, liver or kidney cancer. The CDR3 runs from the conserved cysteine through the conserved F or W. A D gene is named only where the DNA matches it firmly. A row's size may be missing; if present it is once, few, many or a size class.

DNA: TGTGCCAGCAGCTGGTCCTACGAGCAGTACTTC; CDR3: CASSWSYEQYF; V: TRBV11-2; J: TRBJ2-7; size: -; D: -
DNA: TGTGCCAGCAGCTTGCTGGGACAGGGGGGTGAAAAACTGTTTTTT; CDR3: CASSLLGQGGEKLFF; V: TRBV5-4; J: TRBJ1-4; size: -; D: TRBD1
DNA: TGTGCCAGCAGACAGGAACTCTCGTACGAGCAGTACTTC; CDR3: CASRQELSYEQYF; V: TRBV6-1; J: TRBJ2-7; size: -; D: -
DNA: TGTGCCAGCAGTCCCGGGACAGGGGGCAAAGGGCAGTACTTC; CDR3: CASSPGTGGKGQYF; V: TRBV6-1; J: TRBJ2-7; size: -; D: TRBD1
DNA: TGTGCCAGCAGCCCACCAAGACTTGACAACACTGAAGCTTTCTTT; CDR3: CASSPPRLDNTEAFF; V: TRBV4-2; J: TRBJ1-1; size: -; D: -
DNA: TGTGCCAGCAGCTTAGGGACAGGGGGCTGGGAGACCCAGTACTTC; CDR3: CASSLGTGGWETQYF; V: TRBV7-2; J: TRBJ2-5; size: -; D: TRBD1
DNA: TGTGCCAGCAGCTCAGACTTGGGGCAGTATTTT; CDR3: CASSSDLGQYF; V: TRBV7-8; J: TRBJ2-3; size: -; D: -
DNA: TGTGCCAGCAGTTTATCCCCCATGGGAGGGGGGAATGAAAAACTGTTTTTT; CDR3: CASSLSPMGGGNEKLFF; V: TRBV27; J: TRBJ1-4; size: -; D: -
DNA: TGTGCCAGTAGTCCAAGGGAAGAAAAACTGTTTTTT; CDR3: CASSPREEKLFF; V: TRBV19; J: TRBJ1-4; size: few; D: -
DNA: TGTGCCAGCAGTCGGACAGGGCCCCATGAGCAGTACTTC; CDR3: CASSRTGPHEQYF; V: TRBV6-5; J: TRBJ2-7; size: -; D: TRBD1
DNA: TGCGCCAGCAGCCAAGGGGGGGGGTTAGAAGTTTCACCCCTCCACTTT; CDR3: CASSQGGGLEVSPLHF; V: TRBV4-3; J: TRBJ1-6; size: -; D: -
DNA: TGCGCCAGCAGCCAAGAAAGGGGATACACTGAAGCTTTCTTT; CDR3: CASSQERGYTEAFF; V: TRBV4-1; J: TRBJ1-1; size: -; D: -
DNA: TGTGCCAGTAAGGGGCCCACTCAGGAGACCCGGTACTTC; CDR3: CASKGPTQETRYF; V: TRBV19; J: TRBJ2-5; size: -; D: -
DNA: TGCGCCAGCAGCTTGCCGACAGGGTCCACCGGGGAGCTGTTTTTT; CDR3: CASSLPTGSTGELFF; V: TRBV5-1; J: TRBJ2-2; size: -; D: TRBD1
DNA: TGTGCCAGCAGCTCAGGGCCTTATTCACCCCTCCACTTT; CDR3: CASSSGPYSPLHF; V: TRBV7-2; J: TRBJ1-6; size: once; D: -
DNA: TGTGCCAGCAGCTCAGACGGGGGGGCCGCAGATACGCAGTATTTT; CDR3: CASSSDGGAADTQYF; V: TRBV11-2; J: TRBJ2-3; size: -; D: TRBD2
DNA: TGTGCCAGCAGTTACAGGGTAGCCAAAAACATTCAGTACTTC; CDR3: CASSYRVAKNIQYF; V: TRBV6-6; J: TRBJ2-4; size: -; D: -
DNA: TGTGCCAGCAGCCCCAGCGGGGGGGCGGGCACCGGGGAGCTGTTTTTT; CDR3: CASSPSGGAGTGELFF; V: TRBV4-2; J: TRBJ2-2; size: -; D: TRBD2
DNA: TGCGCCAGCAGCCAAGGAGAAATCTCCAATAATTCACCCCTCCACTTT; CDR3: CASSQGEISNNSPLHF; V: TRBV4-1; J: TRBJ1-6; size: once; D: -
DNA: TGTGCCAGCGGGGAATCTCACAATCAGCCCCAGCATTTT; CDR3: CASGESHNQPQHF; V: TRBV2; J: TRBJ1-5; size: -; D: -
DNA: TGTGCCAGCAGCTTAGGCGGGGGGGGCTACAATGAGCAGTTCTTC; CDR3: CASSLGGGGYNEQFF; V: TRBV7-7; J: TRBJ2-1; size: -; D: TRBD2
DNA: TGTGCCAGCAGTCCTCAAATACAGGGGAACACTGAAGCTTTCTTT; CDR3: CASSPQIQGNTEAFF; V: TRBV27; J: TRBJ1-1; size: once; D: -
DNA: TGTGCCAGCAGCCATAACGGTGACACTGAAGCTTTCTTT; CDR3: CASSHNGDTEAFF; V: TRBV16; J: TRBJ1-1; size: few; D: -
DNA: TGTGCCAGTAGTGACCCACAGGGTAAAGAGACCCAGTACTTC; CDR3: CASSDPQGKETQYF; V: TRBV19; J: TRBJ2-5; size: few; D: -
DNA: TGTGCCAGCAGCCTTGACCCCCTGGCAGATACGCAGTATTTT; CDR3: CASSLDPLADTQYF; V: TRBV11-2; J: TRBJ2-3; size: -; D: -
DNA: TGCGCCAGCAGCTCGGCAGGGGCGAGAAACTATGGCTACACCTTC; CDR3: CASSSAGARNYGYTF; V: TRBV4-1; J: TRBJ1-2; size: -; D: -
DNA: TGTGCCATACCGGAGGCTAAGTTATACAATGAGCAGTTCTTC; CDR3: CAIPEAKLYNEQFF; V: TRBV7-2; J: TRBJ2-1; size: once; D: -
DNA: TGTGCCAGCAGCTCTAGCGGGGGAAGAGAGACCCAGTACTTC; CDR3: CASSSSGGRETQYF; V: TRBV7-2; J: TRBJ2-5; size: -; D: TRBD2
DNA: TGTGCGGCAGGGTACGGTGAGCAGTTCTTC; CDR3: CAAGYGEQFF; V: TRBV30; J: TRBJ2-1; size: -; D: -
DNA: TGCGCCAGCAGCGCCCGGGACCCCCGGGAGGAGACCCAGTACTTC; CDR3: CASSARDPREETQYF; V: TRBV5-1; J: TRBJ2-5; size: -; D: -
DNA: TGTGCCAGCAGTTGGGGGAAAGAGACCCAGTACTTC; CDR3: CASSWGKETQYF; V: TRBV6-6; J: TRBJ2-5; size: -; D: -
DNA: TGTGCCAGCAGCGTTCGGGTGAATGGTAGATACAATGAGCAGTTCTTC; CDR3: CASSVRVNGRYNEQFF; V: TRBV9; J: TRBJ2-1; size: -; D: -
DNA: TGTGCCAGTAGTCTGAGGGCTCAGGGAGCTAACTATGGCTACACCTTC; CDR3: CASSLRAQGANYGYTF; V: TRBV19; J: TRBJ1-2; size: -; D: -
DNA: TGCGCCAGCAGCCCTACCGTCAGCCGGGAGACCCAGTACTTC; CDR3: CASSPTVSRETQYF; V: TRBV5-1; J: TRBJ2-5; size: -; D: -
DNA: TGTGCCAGCAGCGCGGCCCTGAACACTGAAGCTTTCTTT; CDR3: CASSAALNTEAFF; V: TRBV7-9; J: TRBJ1-1; size: once; D: -
DNA: TGTGCCAGCAGTGTAGGCGGACTAGCGGGGGGGGACAATGAGCAGTTCTTC; CDR3: CASSVGGLAGGDNEQFF; V: TRBV27; J: TRBJ2-1; size: few; D: TRBD2
DNA: TGTGCCATCAGTGGGACGGTGCTCGGGGCAACTAATGAAAAACTGTTTTTT; CDR3: CAISGTVLGATNEKLFF; V: TRBV10-3; J: TRBJ1-4; size: -; D: -
DNA: TGTGCCAGCAGCGGGGGACACCACTACAACACCGGGGAGCTGTTTTTT; CDR3: CASSGGHHYNTGELFF; V: TRBV9; J: TRBJ2-2; size: -; D: -
DNA: TGCGCCAGCAGCTTGGCCGGGCGGCTCCAAGAGACCCAGTACTTC; CDR3: CASSLAGRLQETQYF; V: TRBV5-1; J: TRBJ2-5; size: few; D: -
DNA: TGTGCCAGCACCCAACCAACCGGGGGGGGGATGAAAGCTTTCTTT; CDR3: CASTQPTGGGMKAFF; V: TRBV11-2; J: TRBJ1-1; size: -; D: -
DNA: TGCGCCAGCAGCCAAGATGTAGGGACAGGGTACATTCAGTACTTC; CDR3: CASSQDVGTGYIQYF; V: TRBV4-3; J: TRBJ2-4; size: -; D: TRBD1
DNA: TGTGCCAGCAGCTTAAATACAGGGGGCCGGGAGACCCAGTACTTC; CDR3: CASSLNTGGRETQYF; V: TRBV7-9; J: TRBJ2-5; size: -; D: TRBD1